The 12 T cell receptor beta chains listed next were all sequenced from one sample in a study of radiation and T cells in renal cell carcinoma. Indicated time point: baseline pretreatment blood. Treatment of the sample: 15 Gy SBRT to primary tumor, nephrectomy 4 weeks later. Clones were sequenced by immunoSEQ multiplex PCR, and TCRdb holds only the in-frame ones, with some missing. The sample contains 94,000 or so clones, about 79% of which appear only once. Sequencing used blood, obtained from a patient whose treatment included radiotherapy and nephrectomy. These receptors all stem from a man in his sixties with renal cell carcinoma.

The V call is TRBV4-3, the J call TRBJ1-3; unclear D gene. The CDR3 contains 16 residues. Germline V gene sequence: CDR1 LGHNA, CDR2 YSLEER. The V end was cut by 2 bases, the J end by 1 base, with 12 bases between. The CDR3 protein is CASSQSSTESGNTIYF. Written as DNA, the CDR3 is TGCGCCAGCAGCCAATCCTCCACTGAGTCTGGAAACACCATATATTTT.

The chain is built from TRBV7-9 and TRBJ1-1; 8 bases align to TRBD1. Germline trimming cut 6 bases from V and 1 base from J; bases unmatched to any gene: 7. CDR1 and CDR2 (germline): SEHNR, FQNEAQ (reference sequence). The CDR3 contains 15 residues. For the CDR3, the DNA is TGTGCCAGCAGACCACAACAGGGGGAGAACACTGAAGCTTTCTTT. It encodes CASRPQQGENTEAFF.

This clone was recorded once. Here the CDR3 reads CASSEFGTGGEQYF. The CDR3 bases are TGTGCCAGCAGTGAATTCGGTACAGGGGGGGAGCAGTACTTC. The rearrangement links TRBV25-1 to TRBJ2-7; 8 bases fit TRBD1. J lost 7 bases, V lost 1 base, and 6 bases had no gene match. The V gene's germline CDR1 is MGHDK and CDR2 SYGVNS. The CDR3 is made up of 14 amino acids.

V gene TRBV30 combines with J gene TRBJ2-5; TRBD1 matches 10 bases. CDR3 size: 14 residues. CDR1 and CDR2 (germline): GTSNPN, SVGIG (reference sequence). J was trimmed by 5 bases and V by 4 bases; bases with no gene match: 7. CDR3 protein: CAWKTGGRSETQYF. For the CDR3, the DNA is TGTGCCTGGAAGACAGGGGGCAGATCGGAGACCCAGTACTTC.

This clone was counted a single time. The rearrangement joins TRBV2 to TRBJ1-2, with D unclear. The CDR3 has 12 amino acids. Germline V gives CDR1 SNHLY, CDR2 FYNNEI. Trimming cost V 8 bases and J 2 bases, with 9 bases left between them. This CDR3 is CASGYGNYGYTF. The CDR3 DNA reads TGTGCCAGCGGTTACGGGAACTATGGCTACACCTTC.

This chain joins TRBV4-2 and TRBJ2-7; D unresolved. Germline lookup yields CDR1 LGHNA and CDR2 YNFKEQ. The V end was cut by 0 bases, the J end by 2 bases, with 11 bases between. CDR3 length: 15 amino acids. The CDR3 sequence: CASSQDYGAPYEQYF. CDR3 DNA: TGTGCCAGCAGCCAAGATTACGGTGCCCCCTACGAGCAGTACTTC.

The V and J genes are TRBV5-4 and TRBJ2-1, with 9 nucleotides matching TRBD2. CDR1 is SGHNT and CDR2 is YYREEE in the germline V gene (reference sequence). With 4 bases clipped from V and 0 bases from J, the junction kept 8 bases outside the gene matches. This CDR3 comprises 17 residues. CDR3: CASSPHGLASSYNEQFF. For the CDR3, the DNA is TGTGCCAGCAGCCCCCATGGACTAGCGAGCTCCTACAATGAGCAGTTCTTC.

V usage is TRBV9 and J usage is TRBJ2-2, with 7 bases that match TRBD1. Germline CDR1 SGDLS, CDR2 YYNGEE. Germline trimming cut 0 bases from V and 4 bases from J; bases unmatched to any gene: 9. This CDR3 is built from 17 residues. The CDR3 region has the DNA TGTGCCAGCAGCGTAGAAGGGGGCGATTTTAGCACCGGGGAGCTGTTTTTT. Translated: CASSVEGGDFSTGELFF.

This chain joins TRBV30 and TRBJ1-1, with 9 bases matching TRBD1. The CDR3 runs 17 residues. Trimming took 0 bases from V and 4 from J; bases not matched to a gene: 12. Germline V gene sequence: CDR1 GTSNPN, CDR2 SVGIG (reference sequence). The CDR3 sequence is CAWSVLGTGLWGTEAFF. In nucleotides, the CDR3 is TGTGCCTGGAGTGTACTAGGGACAGGGCTGTGGGGCACTGAAGCTTTCTTT.

The J gene is TRBJ1-2, the V gene TRBV6-5; no clear D gene. Between the trimmed V and J ends, which lost 8 bases and 0 bases, there was a span of 10 bases. Germline V gene sequence: CDR1 MNHEY, CDR2 SVGAGI. The CDR3 consists of 13 residues. The CDR3 loop reads CASARRANYGYTF. The CDR3 nucleotides are TGTGCCAGCGCGCGGCGGGCTAACTATGGCTACACCTTC.

This chain connects TRBV7-2 to TRBJ2-1, with no clear D. Germline loops: CDR1 SGHTA, CDR2 FQGNSA. The CDR3 spans 15 residues. Trimming took off 1 base at V and 3 bases at J, with 10 bases between the two ends. The CDR3 loop is CASSLVSDRYNEQFF. The DNA of the CDR3 is TGTGCCAGCAGCTTAGTGTCGGACCGCTACAATGAGCAGTTCTTC.

The chain employs TRBV7-2 and TRBJ1-1; D gene uncertain. CDR1 and CDR2 (germline): SGHTA, FQGNSA. V was trimmed by 2 bases and J by 4 bases, leaving 11 bases between them. The CDR3 runs to 14 residues. CDR3 bases: TGTGCCAGCAGCTTATTCGGCTGGTCCACTGAAGCTTTCTTT. It is translated as CASSLFGWSTEAFF.